This T cell receptor (beta chain) came from a study of post-analysis software for immune sequencing data. Study-wide context: Relapsing-remitting, secondary progressive and progressive-relapsing courses of multiple sclerosis were included.

TCR beta cDNA libraries included unique molecular identifiers. Each CDR3 protein is one row after TCRdb ran MiXCR on the PCR reads. This sample has approximately 440,000 distinct CDR3 sequences, with approximately 46% found just once. General study results and limits: Diversity measured as normalized Chao1 was significantly lower in multiple sclerosis patients than in controls.

The table lists this clonotype with many counts. What it recognizes is unknown. The sequenced material came from blood. The sequence was collected from a girl aged 5 to 17 with multiple sclerosis.

CDR3 bases: TGCAGTGCTCCCCCCGGGGGGGGCGTCACTGAAGCTTTCTTT. This gives the protein CSAPPGGGVTEAFF. This chain joins TRBV20-1 and TRBJ1-1, with a tentative D call TRBD1 (6 bases). The CDR3 loop spans 14 amino acids. In germline, CDR1 is DFQATT, CDR2 SNEGSKA (reference sequence). V lost 5 bases, J lost 4 bases, and 17 bases lay in between.